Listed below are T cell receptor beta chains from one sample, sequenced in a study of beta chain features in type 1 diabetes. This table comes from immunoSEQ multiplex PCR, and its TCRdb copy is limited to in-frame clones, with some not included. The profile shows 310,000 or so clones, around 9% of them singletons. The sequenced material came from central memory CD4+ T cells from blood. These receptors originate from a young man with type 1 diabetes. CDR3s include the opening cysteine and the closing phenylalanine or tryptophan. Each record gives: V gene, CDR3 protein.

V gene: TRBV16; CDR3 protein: CASSPGRNGYTF
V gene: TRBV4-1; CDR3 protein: CASSQITGDSYEQYF
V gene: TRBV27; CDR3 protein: CASSLSPRGQRNTEAFF
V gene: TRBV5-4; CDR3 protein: CASSLGISQETQYF
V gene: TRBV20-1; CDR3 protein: CSARAGGGKYF
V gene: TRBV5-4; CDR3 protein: CASIGTAKGELFF
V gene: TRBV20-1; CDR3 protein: CSVTGHGYTF
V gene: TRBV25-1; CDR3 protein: CASSDNGRPNEQFF
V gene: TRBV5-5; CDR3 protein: CASSLPPDTQYF
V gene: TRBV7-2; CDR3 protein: CASSLFDLGEQYF
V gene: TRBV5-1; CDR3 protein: CASSYGQASSYNEQFF